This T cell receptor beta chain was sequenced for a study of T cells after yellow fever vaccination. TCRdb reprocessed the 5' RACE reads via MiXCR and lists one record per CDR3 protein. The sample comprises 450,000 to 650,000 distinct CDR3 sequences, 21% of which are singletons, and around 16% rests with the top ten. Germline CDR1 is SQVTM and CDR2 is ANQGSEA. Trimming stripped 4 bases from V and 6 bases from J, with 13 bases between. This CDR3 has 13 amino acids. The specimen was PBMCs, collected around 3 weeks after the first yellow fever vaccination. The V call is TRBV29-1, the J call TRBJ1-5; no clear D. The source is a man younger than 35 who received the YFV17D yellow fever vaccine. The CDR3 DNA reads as TGCAGCGTTGTAATGGGGTGGGGTCAGCCCCAGCATTTT. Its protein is CSVVMGWGQPQHF.